The TCR beta chain described here comes from a study of CD8+ T cells in alopecia areata. Per germline, CDR1 SQVTM and CDR2 ANQGSEA. V lost 3 bases and J lost 5, with 4 bases in between. The CDR3 has 10 amino acids. Investigators isolated RNA and reverse transcribed it into cDNA to act as the sequencing template. Generated by immunoSEQ multiplex PCR, the TCRdb table keeps only in-frame clones and is missing some. The sample has roughly 120,000 clones, less than 70% seen once; the top ten hold 2.8%. The chain is built from TRBV29-1 and TRBJ2-5; D is unresolved. This receptor was identified in a human donor in good health. The sequenced sample was CD4+ T cells sorted from blood. CDR3 bases: TGCAGCGTTGATATCGAGACCCAGTACTTC. It encodes CSVDIETQYF.